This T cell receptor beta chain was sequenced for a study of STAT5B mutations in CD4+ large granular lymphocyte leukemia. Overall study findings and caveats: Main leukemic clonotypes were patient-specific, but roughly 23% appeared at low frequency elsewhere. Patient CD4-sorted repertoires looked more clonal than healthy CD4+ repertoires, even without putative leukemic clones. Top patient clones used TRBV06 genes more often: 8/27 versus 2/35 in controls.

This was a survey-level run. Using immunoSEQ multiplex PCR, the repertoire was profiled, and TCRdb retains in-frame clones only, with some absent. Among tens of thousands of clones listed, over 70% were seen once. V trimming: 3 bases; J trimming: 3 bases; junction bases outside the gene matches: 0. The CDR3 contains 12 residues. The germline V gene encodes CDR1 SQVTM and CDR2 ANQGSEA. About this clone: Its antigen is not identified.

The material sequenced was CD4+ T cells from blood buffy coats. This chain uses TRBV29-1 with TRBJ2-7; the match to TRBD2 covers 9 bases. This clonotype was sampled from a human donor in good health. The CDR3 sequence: CSVETSGYEQYF. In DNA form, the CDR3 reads TGCAGCGTTGAGACTAGCGGCTACGAGCAGTACTTC.